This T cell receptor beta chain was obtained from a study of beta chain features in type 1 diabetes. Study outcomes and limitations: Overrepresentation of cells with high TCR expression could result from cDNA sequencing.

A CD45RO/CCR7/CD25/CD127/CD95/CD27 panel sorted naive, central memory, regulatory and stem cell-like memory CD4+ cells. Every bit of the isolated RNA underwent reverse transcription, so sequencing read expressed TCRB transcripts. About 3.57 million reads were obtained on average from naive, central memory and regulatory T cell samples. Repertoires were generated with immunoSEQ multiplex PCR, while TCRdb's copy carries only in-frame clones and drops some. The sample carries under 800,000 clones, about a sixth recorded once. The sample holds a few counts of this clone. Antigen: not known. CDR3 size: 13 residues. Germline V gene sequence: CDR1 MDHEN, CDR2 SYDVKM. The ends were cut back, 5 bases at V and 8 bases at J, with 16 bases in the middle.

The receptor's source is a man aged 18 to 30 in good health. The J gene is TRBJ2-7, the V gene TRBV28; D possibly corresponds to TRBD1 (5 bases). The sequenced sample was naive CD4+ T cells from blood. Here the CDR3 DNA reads TGTGCCAGCAGTGGCCCCACCTACAGGAAGCAGTACTTC. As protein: CASSGPTYRKQYF.